The 18 T cell receptor beta chains presented below share a single source sample, sequenced in a study of blood T cell repertoires in COVID-19. The method was immunoSEQ multiplex PCR; TCRdb's version includes in-frame clones alone and lacks a portion of them. The sample includes 250,000 to 300,000 clones, more than 70% seen only once; the top ten take around 11%. Sequenced: peripheral blood. These receptors were collected from a woman aged 25 to 39 with COVID-19, enrolled during active disease.

The J gene is TRBJ2-5, the V gene TRBV5-1; TRBD1 matches 7 bases. This CDR3 has 15 residues. Germline loops: CDR1 SGHRS, CDR2 YFSETQ. J was trimmed by 0 bases and V by 6 bases; bases with no gene match: 8. As DNA, the CDR3 is TGCGCCAGCAACCGACAGGGATTGTACCAAGAGACCCAGTACTTC. Protein sequence: CASNRQGLYQETQYF. The full variable domain, its missing parts supplied by reference TRBV5-1 and TRBJ2-5, is KAGVTQTPRYLIKTRGQQVTLSCSPISGHRSVSWYQQTPGQGLQFLFEYFSETQRNKGNFPGRFSGRQFSNSRSEMNVSTLELGDSALYLCASNRQGLYQETQYFGPGTRLLVL.

The gene calls are TRBV10-3 and TRBJ2-1; D might be TRBD2 (6 bases). This CDR3 region has 14 residues. V was shortened by 5 bases and J by 7 bases, with 15 bases between the two germline ends. Germline V gives CDR1 ENHRY, CDR2 SYGVKD. Written as DNA, the CDR3 is TGTGCCATCAGTCTTCGACTAGATGGTAATGAGCAGTTCTTC. This codes for CAISLRLDGNEQFF.

Here the CDR3 reads CASSLLRDTPGDEQYF. Written as DNA, the CDR3 is TGTGCCAGCAGCTTGCTACGGGACACCCCAGGCGACGAGCAGTACTTC. V and J are TRBV5-6 and TRBJ2-7, with D possibly TRBD1 on 6 matching bases. Germline values: CDR1 SGHDT, CDR2 YYEEEE. V was shortened by 1 base and J by 5 bases, with 19 bases between the two germline ends. The CDR3 contains 16 residues. Drawing the rest from reference TRBV5-6 and TRBJ2-7, the complete variable domain is DAGVTQSPTHLIKTRGQQVTLRCSPKSGHDTVSWYQQALGQGPQFIFQYYEEEERQRGNFPDRFSGHQFPNYSSELNVNALLLGDSALYLCASSLLRDTPGDEQYFGPGTRLTVT.

This clone was counted only a few times. The V gene is TRBV29-1, the J gene TRBJ2-7, with D maybe TRBD1 (6 bases). Trimming cost V 4 bases and J 3 bases, with 16 bases left between them. The CDR3 length is 14 residues. CDR1 and CDR2 (germline): SQVTM, ANQGSEA. In nucleotides, the CDR3 is TGCAGCGTTGGACAAGGGGGTCACTACTACGAGCAGTACTTC. Amino acids: CSVGQGGHYYEQYF.

J is TRBJ2-3 and V is TRBV10-3; perhaps TRBD2 as D (6 bases). Trimming took off 6 bases at V and 5 bases at J, with 15 bases between the two ends. Germline CDR1 is ENHRY and CDR2 is SYGVKD. The CDR3 spans 14 residues. The DNA for the CDR3 is TGTGCCATCAGCCGTAGCGGTGAGAAAGATACGCAGTATTTT. It encodes CAISRSGEKDTQYF.

V gene TRBV4-2 combines with J gene TRBJ2-3; D may be TRBD1 (6 bases). V was shortened by 0 bases and J by 4 bases, with 14 bases between the two germline ends. The CDR3 loop spans 16 amino acids. The germline V gene encodes CDR1 LGHNA and CDR2 YNFKEQ. The CDR3 is CASSQELPTGSDTQYF. DNA of the CDR3: TGTGCCAGCAGCCAAGAGCTCCCGACAGGTTCAGATACGCAGTATTTT.

This chain joins TRBV7-2 and TRBJ2-1; a possible D gene is TRBD2 (5 bases). Germline V gene sequence: CDR1 SGHTA, CDR2 FQGNSA. V lost 0 bases to trimming and J lost 7 bases, with 7 bases between them. The CDR3 sequence is 13 residues long. CDR3 residues: CASSLAGENEQFF. The CDR3 DNA reads TGTGCCAGCAGCTTAGCGGGAGAGAATGAGCAGTTCTTC.

This rearrangement joins TRBV7-2 to TRBJ2-7, with D perhaps matching TRBD1 (6 bases). The CDR3 contains 15 residues. CDR1 and CDR2 (germline): SGHTA, FQGNSA. Trimming stripped 1 base from V and 5 bases from J, with 15 bases between. For the CDR3, the DNA is TGTGCCAGCAGCTTAGTTGCAGGGGAAGTCCACGAGCAGTACTTC. Its protein is CASSLVAGEVHEQYF.

The V and J genes are TRBV15 and TRBJ2-2; 10 bases line up with TRBD2. V trimming: 0 bases; J trimming: 5 bases; junction bases outside the gene matches: 6. In germline, CDR1 is LNHNV, CDR2 YYDKDF (reference sequence). The CDR3 has 17 amino acids. The CDR3 region is CATSRDLAGARTGELFF. The CDR3 DNA sequence: TGTGCCACCAGCAGAGATCTAGCGGGAGCAAGGACCGGGGAGCTGTTTTTT.

Remarks on this clone: This same CDR3 is encoded by further DNA sequences in the sample. This chain uses TRBV20-1 with TRBJ2-5; D unresolved. Germline V gives CDR1 DFQATT, CDR2 SNEGSKA (reference sequence). This CDR3 comprises 11 residues. Trimming took 6 bases from V and 0 from J, leaving 5 bases between them. The CDR3 DNA is TGCAGTGCCCAGTACCAAGAGACCCAGTACTTC. Protein sequence: CSAQYQETQYF.

This clone was observed once. This chain joins TRBV19 and TRBJ1-2; weak D call: TRBD1 (6 bases). This CDR3 has 15 residues. Trimming took 4 bases from V and 4 from J, leaving 16 bases between them. The V gene's germline CDR1 is LNHDA and CDR2 SQIVND (reference sequence). CDR3 in DNA: TGTGCCAGTAGTACTCAAGGGACACCCTCCTATGGCTACACCTTC. It specifies CASSTQGTPSYGYTF.

J is TRBJ1-1 and V is TRBV28; TRBD1 aligns across 9 bases. The V gene end was trimmed by 8 bases and the J gene end by 4 bases; junction bases not matched to a gene: 11. From germline, CDR1 is MDHEN and CDR2 SYDVKM. The CDR3 spans 15 residues. The CDR3 DNA is TGTGCCAGCGGCAGCACGGACAGGGGAGTCACTGAAGCTTTCTTT. This translates into CASGSTDRGVTEAFF.

This chain links TRBV28 with TRBJ1-4; D is ambiguous. The V gene's germline CDR1 is MDHEN and CDR2 SYDVKM. The CDR3 sequence is 13 residues long. Trimming removed 2 bases from V and 7 bases from J, with 8 bases in between. CDR3 region: CASSLRGSEKLFF. The CDR3 DNA reads as TGTGCCAGCAGTTTACGGGGTAGTGAAAAACTGTTTTTT.

This chain uses TRBV6-4 with TRBJ1-4, with 7 bases identical to TRBD1. The CDR3 has 17 amino acids. Germline loops: CDR1 MRHNA, CDR2 SNTAGT. Trimming removed 2 bases from V and 8 bases from J; junction bases left unmatched: 14. The CDR3 coding sequence is TGTGCCAGCAGTGACCCGTTGGTACAGGGGTGGGAGGAAAAACTGTTTTTT. It encodes CASSDPLVQGWEEKLFF.

V is TRBV3-1 (or the pseudogene TRBV3-2) and J is TRBJ2-3; D is ambiguous. Trimming pared 4 bases from V and 0 bases from J, leaving 14 bases between. Germline V gene data show CDR1 as LGHDT and CDR2 as YNNKEL (reference sequence). The CDR3 spans 16 residues. The CDR3 DNA reads as TGTGCCAGCAGCCTGGGCACTTCCACTAGCACAGATACGCAGTATTTT. Translating gives CASSLGTSTSTDTQYF.

Remarks on this clone: This specimen includes other DNA sequences encoding the same CDR3. The rearrangement uses TRBV13 and TRBJ2-7; TRBD2 aligns across 8 bases. The junction had 9 bases not matched to a gene; V was cut back by 3 bases and J by 5 bases. The CDR3 extends over 15 amino acids. The V gene's germline CDR1 is PRHDT and CDR2 FYEKMQ (reference sequence). The CDR3 reads CASSFGDGRGDEQYF. DNA of the CDR3: TGTGCCAGCAGCTTTGGGGACGGGCGGGGGGACGAGCAGTACTTC.

The chain recombines TRBV7-2 with TRBJ2-1; D is undetermined. The V and J ends lost 5 bases and 7 bases respectively, with 6 bases between them. The CDR3 runs 11 residues. Per the germline V gene, CDR1 is SGHTA and CDR2 is FQGNSA. The DNA of the CDR3 is TGTGCCAGCAGCCCTTTTAATGAGCAGTTCTTC. This translates into CASSPFNEQFF.

The chain is built from TRBV5-1 and TRBJ2-5, with 7 bases fitting TRBD2. The CDR3 runs 15 residues. V trimming: 0 bases; J trimming: 2 bases; junction bases outside the gene matches: 4. The germline gives CDR1 SGHRS, CDR2 YFSETQ. This chain's CDR3 is CASSLGASGQETQYF. As DNA, the CDR3 is TGCGCCAGCAGCTTGGGGGCTAGCGGACAAGAGACCCAGTACTTC.